A single sample is the source of the 5 T cell receptor beta chains below, sequenced in a study of HIV-infected children after antiretroviral therapy interruption. Treatment here: PENTA 11 planned treatment interruption arm or continuous ART arm. Unique molecular identifiers were included in an RNA-based 3' RACE TCR library. TCRdb re-called the 3' RACE reads with MiXCR, one entry per CDR3 protein. The sample consists of more than 12,000 distinct CDR3 sequences, 3.4% of them appearing once. Specimen: CD45RO+ CD8+ T cells from PBMCs, pooled from several time points, collected from a donor given antiretroviral therapy, either interrupted or continuous. Documented subset: memory CD8+ CD45RO+ CD45RA- T cells. These receptors all stem from a pool of human donors with HIV.

This clonotype appeared many times. This rearrangement joins TRBV2 to TRBJ2-7; D might be TRBD1 (6 bases). CDR1 and CDR2 from the germline V gene are SNHLY and FYNNEI. The germline V and J ends were trimmed by 5 bases and 5 bases, with 19 bases remaining between them. This CDR3 has 15 residues. The CDR3 DNA is TGTGCCAGCAGTTACCGGGACAACATAGAGGACGAGCAGTACTTC. Translation: CASSYRDNIEDEQYF.

This clonotype was found many times. The V gene is TRBV6-4, the J gene TRBJ2-1, with a tentative D call TRBD2 (7 bases). This CDR3 is 15 amino acids long. Germline-derived CDR1 and CDR2 are MRHNA and SNTAGT. Trimming took off 6 bases at V and 5 bases at J, with 17 bases between the two ends. CDR3 DNA sequence: TGTGCCAGCAGCAGTTTGGCGGGGGCAAACAATGAGCAGTTCTTC. Protein: CASSSLAGANNEQFF.

The table lists this clonotype with many counts. The chain combines TRBV12-3 or TRBV12-4 with TRBJ1-5; D possibly corresponds to TRBD1 (6 bases). The CDR3 runs to 16 residues. Trimming cost V 5 bases and J 6 bases, with 20 bases left between them. CDR3 loop: CASSPGGGGRGQPQHF. The CDR3 coding sequence is TGTGCCAGCAGTCCCGGAGGGGGAGGTAGAGGTCAGCCCCAGCATTTT.

This clonotype came up many times. CDR3 in amino acids: CASSQLTGSYEQYF. The CDR3, as DNA: TGTGCCAGCAGTCAACTGACAGGGTCCTACGAGCAGTACTTC. The V gene is TRBV27, the J gene TRBJ2-7; 7 bases are a match to TRBD1. CDR1 is MNHEY, CDR2 SMNVEV, per germline (reference sequence). V dropped 5 bases and J dropped 1; count of bases not matched to a gene: 5. The CDR3 is 14 residues long.

This clonotype was observed at least ten times. This rearrangement joins TRBV5-6 to TRBJ2-1; TRBD2 matches at 14 bases. The germline V gene encodes CDR1 SGHDT and CDR2 YYEEEE. Trimming at V came to 2 bases and at J to 2 bases, leaving 6 bases not matched to a gene. CDR3 length: 18 amino acids. For the CDR3, the DNA is TGTGCCAGCAGCTTTGGACTAGCGGGGGGCTTCACCTACAATGAGCAGTTCTTC. This gives the protein CASSFGLAGGFTYNEQFF.